What follows is one T cell receptor (beta chain) and its context. CDR1 and CDR2 (germline): LNHNV, YYDKDF (reference sequence). The CDR3 runs 19 residues. The ends lost 1 base at V and 3 bases at J; junction bases unmatched: 11. This specimen belongs to a study of technical replicates of blood from a handful of donors. Clones were sequenced by immunoSEQ multiplex PCR, and TCRdb holds only the in-frame ones, with some missing. The repertoire holds some 71,000 clones, with 97% as singletons. The specimen sequenced was T cells isolated from PBMCs. The gene calls are TRBV15 and TRBJ2-4, with TRBD1 matching over 11 bases. The clonotype originates from a human donor in good health. CDR3 nucleotides: TGTGCCACCAGCAGAGTACCGGGACAGGGGGATGAGGGCAAAAACATTCAGTACTTC. Amino acid sequence: CATSRVPGQGDEGKNIQYF. The whole variable domain, filled in from reference TRBV15 and TRBJ2-4, reads DAMVIQNPRYQVTQFGKPVTLSCSQTLNHNVMYWYQQKSSQAPKLLFHYYDKDFNNEADTPDNFQSRRPNTSFCFLDIRSPGLGDTAMYLCATSRVPGQGDEGKNIQYFGAGTRLSVL.